These 10 T cell receptor beta chains originate from one sample sequenced in a study of T cell repertoires in cytomegalovirus infection. TCRdb independently ran MiXCR on the reads; one entry per CDR3 protein. The sample consists of hundreds of thousands of distinct CDR3 sequences, 30% to 40% of them appearing once. What these receptors recognize is not known. Sample: cultured PBMCs, taken from culture after CMV antigen stimulation. These receptors were collected from a human donor in good health (CMV status not recorded). Some clones in this sample may be carry-over from other donors' samples.

This clonotype appeared a few times. The rearrangement joins TRBV6-2 or TRBV6-3 to TRBJ2-1; D gene uncertain. CDR1 is MNHEY, CDR2 SVGEGT, per germline. V gave up 7 bases and J gave up 8 bases, with 15 bases separating them. The CDR3 has 13 residues. DNA of the CDR3: TGTGCCAGCACCACAAGAGTGGCCGATGAGCAGTTCTTC. This sequence encodes CASTTRVADEQFF.

CDR3 sequence: CASSLLFGDRGAKTQYF. CDR3 nucleotide sequence: TGTGCCAGCAGCTTGTTGTTCGGGGACCGGGGCGCAAAGACCCAGTACTTC. V usage is TRBV5-4 and J usage is TRBJ2-5; D may match TRBD1 or TRBD2 (5 bases each). V was trimmed by 1 base and J by 6 bases, leaving 22 bases between them. The CDR3 contains 17 residues. Per germline, CDR1 SGHNT and CDR2 YYREEE (reference sequence). Variable domain in full (rest from reference TRBV5-4 and TRBJ2-5): ETGVTQSPTHLIKTRGQQVTLRCSSQSGHNTVSWYQQALGQGPQFIFQYYREEENGRGNFPPRFSGLQFPNYSSELNVNALELDDSALYLCASSLLFGDRGAKTQYFGPGTRLLVL.

The CDR3 here is CASTLDRSYEQYF. The CDR3 DNA reads as TGTGCCAGCACCCTAGACCGATCCTACGAGCAGTACTTC. This chain links TRBV11-2 with TRBJ2-7; D gene unclear. Looked up from germline, CDR1 is SGHAT and CDR2 is FQNNGV. Trimming took 7 bases from V and 1 from J, leaving 11 bases between them. The CDR3 is 13 residues long.

V is TRBV6-5 and J is TRBJ2-7, with TRBD2 identical over 8 bases. V lost 2 bases, J lost 3 bases, and 6 bases stayed unmatched. The germline V gene encodes CDR1 MNHEY and CDR2 SVGAGI. The CDR3 is 15 residues long. This chain's CDR3 is CASSYGGGKHYEQYF. CDR3 in DNA: TGTGCCAGCAGTTACGGCGGGGGGAAGCACTACGAGCAGTACTTC.

This clonotype was recorded a few times. The CDR3 here is CASSGTAYSNQPQHF. The DNA for the CDR3 is TGTGCCAGCAGTGGGACAGCTTATAGCAATCAGCCCCAGCATTTT. This chain links TRBV27 with TRBJ1-5; TRBD1 aligns across 7 bases. Trimming removed 5 bases from V and 0 bases from J; junction bases left unmatched: 4. CDR3 length equals 15 residues. Germline V gene sequence: CDR1 MNHEY, CDR2 SMNVEV (reference sequence).

This clonotype was detected only a few times. The chain joins TRBV20-1 to TRBJ1-5, with 8 bases lining up with TRBD1. The CDR3 loop spans 16 amino acids. Germline-derived CDR1 and CDR2 are DFQATT and SNEGSKA (reference sequence). V was pared by 6 bases and J by 7 bases, with 17 bases of the junction left unmatched. CDR3 sequence reads: CSATGTSTGVRQPQHF. For the CDR3, the DNA is TGCAGTGCCACAGGTACCTCGACAGGGGTCCGGCAGCCCCAGCATTTT.

The chain joins TRBV20-1 to TRBJ2-3, with unresolved D. The V end was cut by 7 bases, the J end by 0 bases, with 11 bases between. Germline V CDR1 and CDR2: DFQATT, SNEGSKA (reference sequence). The length of the CDR3 is 13 residues. CDR3: CSGGRSSTDTQYF. The DNA of the CDR3 is TGCAGTGGCGGCAGATCTAGCACAGATACGCAGTATTTT.

This chain connects TRBV19 to TRBJ2-2; 10 bases map to TRBD1. V lost 3 bases to trimming and J lost 7 bases; unmatched junction nucleotides: 8. This CDR3 has 16 amino acids. Per the germline V gene, CDR1 is LNHDA and CDR2 is SQIVND (reference sequence). The CDR3 coding sequence is TGTGCCAGTAGTATGGCGGGGACAGGGGAGGTCGGGGAGCTGTTTTTT. This translates into CASSMAGTGEVGELFF.

Only a few counts were recorded for this clonotype. The chain couples TRBV7-9 to TRBJ2-7, with D perhaps TRBD2 (5 bases). Germline CDR1 reads SEHNR; CDR2 reads FQNEAQ (reference sequence). The CDR3 has 14 residues. V was pared by 4 bases and J by 0 bases, with 10 bases between. The CDR3, as DNA: TGTGCCAGCAGCTCCTCAGGACTCTCCTACGAGCAGTACTTC. Its protein is CASSSSGLSYEQYF.

The chain has TRBV5-4 and TRBJ2-5, with D uncertain. V was trimmed by 0 bases and J by 2 bases, leaving 11 bases between them. Germline values: CDR1 SGHNT, CDR2 YYREEE (reference sequence). The CDR3 is 15 residues long. DNA of the CDR3: TGTGCCAGCAGCTTGGGTACGGTAGGACAAGAGACCCAGTACTTC. It codes for CASSLGTVGQETQYF.